These 32 T cell receptor beta chains were all obtained from the same sample, sequenced in a study of T-cell memory formation after mild COVID-19. TCRdb re-analysed the 5' RACE reads in MiXCR, keeping a single row per CDR3 protein. Of about 160,000 distinct CDR3 sequences in the sample, around 30% are singletons; the top ten hold 12%. Input material: PBMCs or a T cell subset sorted from them (not recorded which). The receptors stem from an adult woman who had mild COVID-19 (a few samples of this study predate the infection). Cell type and time point are not known.

This clonotype was seen only a few times. The J gene is TRBJ1-2, the V gene TRBV7-9, with TRBD1 matching over 12 bases. CDR1 is SEHNR, CDR2 FQNEAQ, per germline (reference sequence). This CDR3 region has 17 residues. V lost 5 bases and J lost 6; bases outside the gene matches: 13. The CDR3 here is CASSLTGTGGRRNGYTF. The CDR3 region has the DNA TGTGCCAGCAGCCTAACCGGGACAGGGGGCCGCAGGAATGGCTACACCTTC.

The chain is built from TRBV19 and TRBJ1-1; perhaps TRBD1 as D (6 bases). CDR3 length: 13 residues. Trimming took off 6 bases at V and 6 bases at J, with 14 bases between the two ends. The germline V gene has CDR1 LNHDA and CDR2 SQIVND (reference sequence). The CDR3 region has the DNA TGTGCCAGTAGGATTCAGGGGAGCGCTGAAGCTTTCTTT. The encoded protein is CASRIQGSAEAFF.

A few counts support this clonotype. The chain recombines TRBV12-3 or TRBV12-4 with TRBJ1-1; no clear D gene. Trimming took off 7 bases at V and 6 bases at J, with 15 bases between the two ends. The length of the CDR3 is 13 residues. The DNA for the CDR3 is TGTGCCAGCAAAATCCCTAGATACGCTGAAGCTTTCTTT. Its protein is CASKIPRYAEAFF.

This clonotype was observed at least ten times. The V and J genes are TRBV7-2 and TRBJ2-7; D is possibly TRBD1 or TRBD2 (5 bases each). V was cut by 4 bases and J by 9 bases, with 19 bases left in between. Germline assignment: CDR1 SGHTA and CDR2 FQGNSA. This CDR3 is built from 14 residues. The CDR3: CASSYEGTTPRQYF. CDR3 nucleotides: TGTGCCAGCAGCTACGAGGGGACCACCCCTCGGCAGTACTTC. Supplemented by reference TRBV7-2 and TRBJ2-7, the full variable domain reads GAGVSQSPSNKVTEKGKDVELRCDPISGHTALYWYRQSLGQGLEFLIYFQGNSAPDKSGLPSDRFSAERTGGSVSTLTIQRTQQEDSAVYLCASSYEGTTPRQYFGPGTRLTVT.

This clonotype was detected a few times. This rearrangement joins TRBV7-9 to TRBJ2-7; TRBD1 agrees at 10 bases. The CDR3 runs to 14 residues. Germline V gene sequence: CDR1 SEHNR, CDR2 FQNEAQ (reference sequence). After removal of 7 bases from V and 2 bases from J, the junction contained 5 bases not matched to a gene. CDR3 bases: TGTGCCAGCAATCCGGACAGGGGGGCCTACGAGCAGTACTTC. It specifies CASNPDRGAYEQYF.

The chain links TRBV6-5 to TRBJ2-3; weak D call: TRBD2 (6 bases). The CDR3 runs to 15 residues. Between the trimmed V and J ends, which lost 2 bases and 4 bases, there was a span of 13 bases. Germline V gene sequence: CDR1 MNHEY, CDR2 SVGAGI. CDR3 sequence (DNA): TGTGCCAGCAGTTACGAGGGGCGGGATGCAGATACGCAGTATTTT. Translated, it gives CASSYEGRDADTQYF.

This clonotype was picked up a small number of times. The chain employs TRBV7-6 and TRBJ2-1; 8 bases align to TRBD2. The CDR3 has 16 amino acids. Germline loops: CDR1 SGHVS, CDR2 FNYEAQ. The J segment lost 5 bases and the V segment lost 2 bases, leaving 8 bases of the junction unmatched. The CDR3 here is CASSLSLAAGDNEQFF. The CDR3 coding sequence is TGTGCCAGCAGCTTATCTCTGGCAGCGGGGGACAATGAGCAGTTCTTC.

This clonotype was detected a few times. The CDR3 protein is CASSLEGTGRDTQYF. CDR3 nucleotide sequence: TGTGCCAGCAGCTTAGAAGGGACAGGGAGAGATACGCAGTATTTT. This chain connects TRBV11-2 to TRBJ2-3; 9 bases fit TRBD1. The germline V gene encodes CDR1 SGHAT and CDR2 FQNNGV. V dropped 0 bases and J dropped 5; count of bases not matched to a gene: 3. CDR3 length: 15 amino acids.

This clonotype was counted only a few times. The chain couples TRBV29-1 to TRBJ2-5; D is perhaps TRBD2 (6 bases). Germline V lookup: CDR1 SQVTM, CDR2 ANQGSEA. The CDR3 sequence is 15 residues long. The V and J ends lost 0 bases and 7 bases respectively, with 18 bases between them. The CDR3 nucleotides read TGCAGCGTTGAAGAGGCTAGCGCGCCTCAGTGGACCCAGTACTTC. Its protein is CSVEEASAPQWTQYF.

V usage is TRBV19 and J usage is TRBJ1-2; 8 bases fit TRBD1. From germline, CDR1 is LNHDA and CDR2 SQIVND (reference sequence). The V and J ends lost 3 bases and 6 bases, in that order; junction bases with no gene match: 12. The CDR3 covers 16 residues. In DNA form, the CDR3 reads TGTGCCAGTAGTATTAGCCCCGGACAGGGTAAGGATGGCTACACCTTC. Translation: CASSISPGQGKDGYTF. The whole variable domain, filled in from reference TRBV19 and TRBJ1-2, reads DGGITQSPKYLFRKEGQNVTLSCEQNLNHDAMYWYRQDPGQGLRLIYYSQIVNDFQKGDIAEGYSVSREKKESFPLTVTSAQKNPTAFYLCASSISPGQGKDGYTFGSGTRLTVV.

This clonotype turned up a few times. The chain combines TRBV7-3 with TRBJ2-5; 8 bases agree with TRBD1. The CDR3 covers 18 residues. The V gene end was trimmed by 5 bases and the J gene end by 2 bases; junction bases not matched to a gene: 16. Per germline, CDR1 SGHTA and CDR2 FQGTGA. The CDR3 nucleotides are TGTGCCAGCAGCCCACACGTCGCGACAGGGGCTTTACAAGAGACCCAGTACTTC. It specifies CASSPHVATGALQETQYF. The variable domain in full, completed from reference TRBV7-3 and TRBJ2-5, reads GAGVSQTPSNKVTEKGKYVELRCDPISGHTALYWYRQSLGQGPEFLIYFQGTGAADDSGLPNDRFFAVRPEGSVSTLKIQRTERGDSAVYLCASSPHVATGALQETQYFGPGTRLLVL.

This clonotype was detected a few times. The chain recombines TRBV6-5 with TRBJ1-1; D gene uncertain. This CDR3 has 15 residues. V lost 5 bases and J 1 base, leaving 14 bases between the germline ends. Germline CDR1 MNHEY, CDR2 SVGAGI. The CDR3 loop is CASSDVWAPNTEAFF. CDR3 DNA sequence: TGTGCCAGCAGTGACGTATGGGCCCCGAACACTGAAGCTTTCTTT.

The rearrangement uses TRBV5-5 and TRBJ2-3, with 8 bases matching TRBD2. Germline assignment: CDR1 SGHKS and CDR2 YYEKEE (reference sequence). CDR3 length equals 16 residues. With 2 bases clipped from V and 2 bases from J, the junction kept 7 bases outside the gene matches. CDR3 amino acids: CASSLGSGGDTDTQYF. CDR3 sequence (DNA): TGTGCCAGCAGCTTAGGGAGCGGGGGCGACACAGATACGCAGTATTTT.

This clonotype was counted a few times. This chain joins TRBV6-5 and TRBJ2-1; perhaps TRBD1 as D (6 bases). V lost 2 bases and J 10 bases, leaving 15 bases between the germline ends. There are 14 residues in the CDR3. Germline CDR1 MNHEY, CDR2 SVGAGI. CDR3 in amino acids: CASSYGGHREEQFF. The CDR3 DNA sequence: TGTGCCAGCAGTTACGGGGGTCACAGGGAGGAGCAGTTCTTC.

V usage is TRBV7-9 and J usage is TRBJ1-2, with TRBD1 matching over 9 bases. V lost 0 bases, J lost 2 bases, and 1 base stayed unmatched. This CDR3 region has 15 residues. Germline assignment: CDR1 SEHNR and CDR2 FQNEAQ (reference sequence). This chain's CDR3 is CASSLAGTGNYGYTF. The DNA for the CDR3 is TGTGCCAGCAGCTTAGCAGGGACAGGGAACTATGGCTACACCTTC.

J is TRBJ2-7 and V is TRBV11-3; D possibly corresponds to TRBD1 (6 bases). CDR1 is SGHNT and CDR2 is YENEEA in the germline V gene. The CDR3 extends over 12 amino acids. Trimming left V 4 bases short and J 9 bases short, with 13 bases between. CDR3 coding DNA: TGTGCCAGCAGCTCCGGACAGTCCGCGCAGTACTTC. Its translation is CASSSGQSAQYF.

J is TRBJ1-1 and V is TRBV6-5; the D is unclear. Trimming removed 6 bases from V and 7 bases from J, with 9 bases in between. The CDR3 extends over 11 amino acids. CDR1 and CDR2 (germline): MNHEY, SVGAGI. The CDR3 is CASSVEDEAFF. The DNA of the CDR3 is TGTGCCAGCAGCGTTGAGGATGAAGCTTTCTTT.

This chain's CDR3 is CASRALAVTSTDTQYF. The CDR3 DNA is TGTGCCAGCCGAGCCCTAGCGGTAACTAGCACAGATACGCAGTATTTT. The genes are TRBV27 and TRBJ2-3; 7 bases fit TRBD2. The CDR3 contains 16 residues. V gave up 8 bases and J gave up 0 bases; unmatched junction bases: 11. Per germline, CDR1 MNHEY and CDR2 SMNVEV (reference sequence).

DNA for the CDR3: TGTGCCATCAGCCTGACCGGGACTAGTGGTTACGAGCAGTACTTC. This translates into CAISLTGTSGYEQYF. This chain links TRBV10-3 with TRBJ2-7, with 8 positions matching TRBD2. Germline CDR1 ENHRY, CDR2 SYGVKD. The CDR3 is 15 amino acids. Trimming cost V 6 bases and J 4 bases; bases outside gene matches: 11.

This clonotype was seen a handful of times. The chain carries TRBV12-3 or TRBV12-4 and TRBJ1-1; D is ambiguous. V shed 3 bases and J shed 1 base, with 12 bases lying between them. CDR3 length: 15 amino acids. The CDR3 reads CASSLIGAENTEAFF. CDR3 coding DNA: TGTGCCAGCAGTTTGATAGGAGCGGAGAACACTGAAGCTTTCTTT.

The count of this clonotype is one. The J gene is TRBJ2-1, the V gene TRBV6-5; 13 bases fit TRBD2. The CDR3 length is 16 residues. V lost 4 bases to trimming and J lost 11 bases; unmatched junction nucleotides: 11. Germline assignment: CDR1 MNHEY and CDR2 SVGAGI. The chain's CDR3 is CASSLGTSGELGKQFF. The CDR3 DNA sequence: TGTGCCAGCAGTTTAGGGACTAGCGGGGAACTCGGGAAGCAGTTCTTC.

The chain combines TRBV7-9 with TRBJ2-7; D not resolved. The V gene's germline CDR1 is SEHNR and CDR2 FQNEAQ (reference sequence). This CDR3 is built from 16 residues. Trimming took off 5 bases at V and 3 bases at J, with 20 bases between the two ends. The CDR3 bases are TGTGCCAGCAGCCATTCTGGACCGCGTTACTACTACGAGCAGTACTTC. It codes for CASSHSGPRYYYEQYF.

V gene TRBV29-1 combines with J gene TRBJ2-1; possible D gene TRBD1, 6 bases. The V end was cut by 2 bases, the J end by 0 bases, with 8 bases between. The germline V gene encodes CDR1 SQVTM and CDR2 ANQGSEA. The CDR3 is 14 amino acids. CDR3 amino acids: CSVEIGGSYNEQFF. The CDR3 DNA reads TGCAGCGTTGAAATAGGGGGCTCCTACAATGAGCAGTTCTTC.

This clonotype was observed a few times. V usage is TRBV5-1 and J usage is TRBJ2-1; D not resolved. The CDR3 loop spans 12 amino acids. CDR1 SGHRS and CDR2 YFSETQ come from the germline V gene. Trimming took 3 bases from V and 3 from J, leaving 4 bases between them. The DNA for the CDR3 is TGCGCCAGCAGCTCCTACTACAATGAGCAGTTCTTC. It specifies CASSSYYNEQFF.

The chain joins TRBV2 to TRBJ2-3; no clear D. Germline loops: CDR1 SNHLY, CDR2 FYNNEI. The CDR3 runs 17 residues. Trimming cost V 4 bases and J 0 bases, with 17 bases left between them. The CDR3 bases are TGTGCCAGCAGTGGAGTCTTGCACTCTCCTAGCACAGATACGCAGTATTTT. This translates into CASSGVLHSPSTDTQYF.

Only a few counts were recorded for this clonotype. The rearrangement links TRBV25-1 to TRBJ2-7, with D perhaps being TRBD1 or TRBD2 (6 bases each). Trimming stripped 5 bases from V and 3 bases from J, with 20 bases between. CDR1 MGHDK and CDR2 SYGVNS come from the germline V gene. The CDR3 extends over 16 amino acids. CDR3 loop: CASSTGTRGPIYEQYF. CDR3 nucleotides: TGTGCCAGCAGTACTGGGACTCGGGGGCCCATCTACGAGCAGTACTTC.

This chain uses TRBV20-1 with TRBJ1-2; TRBD1 agrees at 10 bases. Unmatched junction bases numbered 6, after V lost 4 bases and J lost 4 bases. CDR1 is DFQATT, CDR2 SNEGSKA, per germline (reference sequence). The CDR3 extends over 14 amino acids. The CDR3 loop reads CSANPTGGVYGYTF. The DNA of the CDR3 is TGCAGTGCTAACCCGACAGGGGGCGTCTATGGCTACACCTTC.

The rearrangement joins TRBV15 to TRBJ2-5; 11 positions match TRBD1. The CDR3 runs 15 residues. The trim removed 5 bases at V and 4 bases at J, leaving 6 bases unmatched. Germline values: CDR1 LNHNV, CDR2 YYDKDF (reference sequence). The CDR3 bases are TGTGCCACCAGCGCCGGGACAGGGGGTCGAGAGACCCAGTACTTC. This sequence encodes CATSAGTGGRETQYF.

The CDR3 protein is CAITISQTEEQFF. The CDR3 DNA reads as TGTGCCATCACGATCTCCCAGACAGAAGAGCAGTTCTTC. The chain has TRBV10-3 and TRBJ2-1, with TRBD1 as a possible D gene (5 bases). This CDR3 region has 13 residues. Germline V gives CDR1 ENHRY, CDR2 SYGVKD. V was shortened by 7 bases and J by 10 bases, with 17 bases between the two germline ends.

In its sample, this clonotype was seen a few times. The chain employs TRBV29-1 and TRBJ1-2; tentatively, D is TRBD1 (5 bases). The CDR3 length is 15 residues. V dropped 6 bases and J dropped 4 bases, with 21 bases sitting between them. In germline, CDR1 is SQVTM, CDR2 ANQGSEA. DNA for the CDR3: TGCAGCGTCGTCGATAGGAATAGGGGTGGCTATGGCTACACCTTC. Encoded protein: CSVVDRNRGGYGYTF. The variable domain in full, with the rest retrieved from reference TRBV29-1 and TRBJ1-2, is SAVISQKPSRDICQRGTSLTIQCQVDSQVTMMFWYRQQPGQSLTLIATANQGSEATYESGFVIDKFPISRPNLTFSTLTVSNMSPEDSSIYLCSVVDRNRGGYGYTFGSGTRLTVV.

This clonotype was seen a handful of times. V usage is TRBV10-3 and J usage is TRBJ1-1, with D hard to call. Trimming pared 2 bases from V and 4 bases from J, leaving 8 bases between. The CDR3 is made up of 13 amino acids. Germline V lookup: CDR1 ENHRY, CDR2 SYGVKD. The CDR3 spells CAISEEGGTEAFF. The CDR3 DNA sequence: TGTGCCATCAGTGAGGAGGGAGGCACTGAAGCTTTCTTT.

This clonotype was seen a few times. CDR3 nucleotide sequence: TGTGCCAGCGCGGGAGCGGGGGCAGTCAATGAGCAGTTCTTC. Its translation is CASAGAGAVNEQFF. The chain links TRBV6-6 to TRBJ2-1, with 8 bases aligning to TRBD2. The V segment lost 8 bases and the J segment 6 bases; nucleotides outside the gene matches: 9. CDR1 is MNHNY, CDR2 SVGAGI, per germline (reference sequence). There are 14 residues in the CDR3.